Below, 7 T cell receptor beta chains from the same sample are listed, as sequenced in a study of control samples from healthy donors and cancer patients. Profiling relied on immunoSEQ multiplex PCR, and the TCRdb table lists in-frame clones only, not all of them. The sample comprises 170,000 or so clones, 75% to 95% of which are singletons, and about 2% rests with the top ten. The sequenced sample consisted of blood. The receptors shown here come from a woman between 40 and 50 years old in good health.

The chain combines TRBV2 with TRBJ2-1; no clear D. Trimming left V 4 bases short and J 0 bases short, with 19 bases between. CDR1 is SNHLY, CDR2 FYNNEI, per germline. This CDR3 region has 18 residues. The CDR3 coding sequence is TGTGCCAGCAGTGTCGCGTCTTACGGCGGCCTCTCCTACAATGAGCAGTTCTTC. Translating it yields CASSVASYGGLSYNEQFF.

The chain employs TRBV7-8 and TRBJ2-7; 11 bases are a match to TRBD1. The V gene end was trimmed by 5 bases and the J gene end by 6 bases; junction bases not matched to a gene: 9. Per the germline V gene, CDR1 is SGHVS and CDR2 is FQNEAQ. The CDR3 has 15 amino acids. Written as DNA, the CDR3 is TGTGCCAGCAGCACCCAAGGGACAGGGGGATTCGAGCAGTACTTC. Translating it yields CASSTQGTGGFEQYF.

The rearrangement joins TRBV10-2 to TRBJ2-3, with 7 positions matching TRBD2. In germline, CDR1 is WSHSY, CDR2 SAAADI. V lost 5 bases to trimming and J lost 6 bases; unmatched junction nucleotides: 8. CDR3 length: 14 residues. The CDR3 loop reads CASSPLAELDTQYF. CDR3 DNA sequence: TGCGCCAGCAGTCCTCTAGCGGAACTGGATACGCAGTATTTT.

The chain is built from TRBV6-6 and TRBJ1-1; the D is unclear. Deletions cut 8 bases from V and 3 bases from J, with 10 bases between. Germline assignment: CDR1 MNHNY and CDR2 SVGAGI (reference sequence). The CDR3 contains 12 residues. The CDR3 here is CASLGADTEAFF. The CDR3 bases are TGTGCCAGCTTGGGTGCGGACACTGAAGCTTTCTTT.

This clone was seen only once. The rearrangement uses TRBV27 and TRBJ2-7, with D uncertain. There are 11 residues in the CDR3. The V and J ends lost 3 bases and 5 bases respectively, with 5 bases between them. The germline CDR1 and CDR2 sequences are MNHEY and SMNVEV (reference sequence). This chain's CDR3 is CASSLHHEQYF. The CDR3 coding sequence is TGTGCCAGCAGTTTGCACCACGAGCAGTACTTC.

CDR3 DNA sequence: TGTGCCAGCAGCTTGGGGTCTTCCCGCGTGAACACTGAAGCTTTCTTT. Its protein product is CASSLGSSRVNTEAFF. The chain uses TRBV5-4 and TRBJ1-1; D is unresolved. CDR1 is SGHNT, CDR2 YYREEE, per germline (reference sequence). V was shortened by 0 bases and J by 0 bases, with 12 bases between the two germline ends. The CDR3 loop spans 16 amino acids.

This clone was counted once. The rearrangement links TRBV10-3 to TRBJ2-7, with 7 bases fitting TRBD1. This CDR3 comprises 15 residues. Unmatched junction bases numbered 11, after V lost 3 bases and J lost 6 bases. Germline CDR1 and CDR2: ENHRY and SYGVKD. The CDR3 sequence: CAISDSTGSFREQYF. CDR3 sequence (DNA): TGTGCCATCAGTGACTCGACAGGGTCTTTTCGCGAGCAGTACTTC.